This note documents a single T cell receptor (beta chain) sequence. Antigen specificity is unknown. The data were obtained in a study of cytomegalovirus exposure and HLA in healthy donors. Overall study findings and caveats: DRB1 had the most TCR associations and HLA-C the fewest, a later analysis found, with rates varying by HLA locus. With high specificity and sensitivity, the classifier reportedly diagnosed cytomegalovirus status.

The trim removed 3 bases at V and 7 bases at J, leaving 12 bases unmatched. The CDR3 spans 15 residues. Germline V gives CDR1 SGDLS, CDR2 YYNGEE. This PCR relied on a set of 60 Vbeta primers and 13 Jbeta primers. Profiled with immunoSEQ multiplex PCR; TCRdb holds only in-frame clones, not every one. Of around 150,000 clones in the sample, around 77% were seen once. The donors comprised healthy bone marrow donors. This clonotype was obtained from a man aged 55 to 70 in good health and CMV-seronegative. Sample: PBMCs. This sequence joins TRBV9 and TRBJ2-7, with 8 bases lining up with TRBD1. The CDR3 spells CASSADGQGREEQYF. The CDR3, as DNA: TGTGCCAGCAGCGCCGATGGACAGGGTAGAGAAGAGCAGTACTTC.